This note documents a single T cell receptor (beta chain) sequence. The sample belongs to a study of control samples from healthy donors and cancer patients. CDR3 size: 16 residues. V was shortened by 3 bases and J by 5 bases, with 20 bases between the two germline ends. Looked up from germline, CDR1 is MDHEN and CDR2 is SYDVKM. Sequencing was performed with immunoSEQ multiplex PCR; in TCRdb, only in-frame clones are kept and a portion is missing. The sample has around 180,000 clones, about 91% seen once. The chain employs TRBV28 and TRBJ2-7; tentative D call: TRBD1 (7 bases). The clonotype was recovered from a woman in her 30s in good health. The sample comprised blood. This CDR3 is CASSFPRQGGRDEQYF. CDR3 DNA sequence: TGTGCCAGCAGTTTCCCCCGACAGGGAGGCAGAGACGAGCAGTACTTC. The variable domain in full, with the rest retrieved from reference TRBV28 and TRBJ2-7, is DVKVTQSSRYLVKRTGEKVFLECVQDMDHENMFWYRQDPGLGLRLIYFSYDVKMKEKGDIPEGYSVSREKKERFSLILESASTNQTSMYLCASSFPRQGGRDEQYFGPGTRLTVT.